This TCR beta chain was retrieved from a study of spatial heterogeneity in lung cancer. CDR3 length equals 15 residues. V was clipped by 3 bases and J by 7 bases, with 15 bases between them. CDR1 and CDR2 (germline): KGHDR, SFDVKD. As to time point: sample taken at primary tumor resection. Without sorting, whole RNA was sequenced from tumor, nontumor lung or frozen PBMC. Using its own MiXCR run on the 5' RACE reads, TCRdb lists one record per CDR3 protein. The table has almost 75,000 distinct CDR3 sequences, 10% to 15% seen once. This clonotype has more than one count but fewer than ten. The rearrangement links TRBV24-1 to TRBJ2-1; D gene ambiguous. The TCR comes from a male donor with early-stage non-small cell lung cancer. The sample in question was PBMCs, obtained at surgery. The CDR3 reads CATSDPAPGRNEQFF. The CDR3 DNA follows: TGTGCCACCAGTGATCCCGCGCCCGGACGGAATGAGCAGTTCTTC.